The clone carrying this T cell receptor beta chain was seen just once. An input of roughly 0.45 to 1 ug of RNA was subjected to reverse transcription using random hexamers. Via MiXCR, TCRdb re-called the immunoSEQ multiplex PCR reads, giving one row per CDR3 protein. Counted here are approximately 230,000 distinct CDR3 sequences, over 85% occurring once; the ten biggest clones make up about 0.07%. The sample originates from a study of CD8 T cells in Susac syndrome. Per the germline V gene, CDR1 is MDHEN and CDR2 is SYDVKM. The V gene end was trimmed by 5 bases and the J gene end by 5 bases; junction bases not matched to a gene: 7. The CDR3 loop spans 15 amino acids.

The chain carries TRBV28 and TRBJ2-7; 12 bases align to TRBD2. The sequenced sample was CD4+ T cells from PBMCs. The TCR comes from a human donor with multiple sclerosis. CDR3 bases: TGTGCCAGCAGTCTCCTAGCGGGGGGGATCGACGAGCAGTACTTC. Amino acid sequence: CASSLLAGGIDEQYF.